Listed here are 14 T cell receptor beta chains from one sample, sequenced in a study of diagnostic markers for celiac disease. For each CDR3 protein, TCRdb gives one entry from its re-call of the reads, without DNA. The sample features approximately 7,500 distinct CDR3 sequences, with 6% to 6.5% in its top ten. The material sequenced was either unsorted cells or a sorted T cell fraction (not recorded which). All receptors come from a human donor. This table probably holds off-target reads from a library built for another chain.

J is TRBJ2-7 and V is TRBV18; TCRdb reports TRBD2, a call that lacks DNA to check it against. From germline, CDR1 is KGHSH and CDR2 LQKENI. The CDR3 runs to 14 residues. This CDR3 reads CASSPTSGQTEQYF.

The chain carries TRBV6-5 and TRBJ2-1. CDR3 length: 14 residues. Germline V gives CDR1 MNHEY, CDR2 SVGAGI. This CDR3 is CASKAGISYNEQFF.

The rearrangement joins TRBV27 to TRBJ1-2; TCRdb designates TRBD1, a call that cannot be tested without DNA. CDR3 length equals 16 residues. Germline CDR1 reads MNHEY; CDR2 reads SMNVEV (reference sequence). The CDR3: CASSFDPATGSYGYTF.

The J gene is TRBJ2-5, the V gene TRBV28; there is no DNA to check the TCRdb D call of TRBD2. Germline V CDR1 and CDR2: MDHEN, SYDVKM. The CDR3 loop spans 17 amino acids. CDR3: CASNSVVAGGNQETQYF.

Judged by frequency, this clonotype is medium-sized. This chain joins TRBV28 and TRBJ1-2; TCRdb proposes TRBD1, but this gene call is untestable without DNA. In germline, CDR1 is MDHEN, CDR2 SYDVKM. The length of the CDR3 is 15 residues. CDR3 amino acids: CASSSPDSDFYGYTF.

The J gene is TRBJ2-5, the V gene TRBV7-2; absent DNA, TCRdb's TRBD2 call cannot be checked. The CDR3 has 15 residues. CDR1 is SGHTA and CDR2 is FQGNSA in the germline V gene. The CDR3 loop is CASSLNAGAGETQYF.

This clonotype is identified as medium-sized from frequency. V usage is TRBV27 and J usage is TRBJ2-2. The CDR3 extends over 13 amino acids. The germline gives CDR1 MNHEY, CDR2 SMNVEV (reference sequence). CDR3 sequence: CASSFKRTGELFF.

This chain joins TRBV6-5 and TRBJ1-3. Germline loops: CDR1 MNHEY, CDR2 SVGAGI. CDR3 length: 14 residues. The CDR3 here is CASSYRPGGNTIYF.

The chain recombines TRBV5-1 with TRBJ2-3. CDR1 is SGHRS and CDR2 is YFSETQ in the germline V gene. The CDR3 runs 14 residues. This CDR3 is CASSTAHRTDTQYF.

This clonotype registers medium-sized by frequency. The genes are TRBV20-1 and TRBJ2-1. From germline, CDR1 is DFQATT and CDR2 SNEGSKA (reference sequence). CDR3 length equals 11 residues. The CDR3 reads CSATSDNEQFF.

This chain joins TRBV5-1 and TRBJ2-7; with no DNA, the TCRdb D assignment of TRBD1 cannot be verified. Germline V lookup: CDR1 SGHRS, CDR2 YFSETQ. There are 12 residues in the CDR3. CDR3: CASRQGPYEQYF.

The V and J genes are TRBV11-2 and TRBJ2-7; TCRdb designates TRBD1, a call that cannot be tested without DNA. The CDR3 covers 16 residues. Germline assignment: CDR1 SGHAT and CDR2 FQNNGV. The CDR3 is CASSLAPRGLSYEQYF.

The rearrangement links TRBV3-1 to TRBJ2-5; absent DNA, TCRdb's TRBD1 call cannot be checked. The CDR3 contains 15 residues. Germline CDR1 reads LGHDT; CDR2 reads YNNKEL (reference sequence). CDR3 region: CASSQALAGEETQYF.

V gene TRBV6-5 combines with J gene TRBJ1-1; TCRdb lists TRBD1, though no DNA is available to test this call. CDR1 is MNHEY and CDR2 is SVGAGI in the germline V gene. The CDR3 is made up of 14 amino acids. The CDR3: CASSYVGGDTEAFF.